The clone carrying this T cell receptor beta chain was recorded at least ten times. No antigen is known for it. Germline values: CDR1 SEHNR, CDR2 FQNEAQ (reference sequence). This CDR3 comprises 13 residues. The ends were cut back, 6 bases at V and 5 bases at J, with 13 bases in the middle. Construction of TCR beta libraries relied on iRepertoire HTBI primers and on Arm-PCR targeting CDR3 regions. TCRdb fed the multiplex PCR reads into MiXCR, producing one record per CDR3 protein. Of 350,000 to 450,000 distinct CDR3 sequences listed, approximately 16% are singletons. Time point indicated: newly diagnosed GD, antithyroid drugs for less than 3 months. The authors made the TCR library using RNA they extracted from PBMCs. About 9.1 milliliters of peripheral blood went into EDTA tubes. The sample comes from a study of regulatory T cells in long-lasting Graves disease. Overall study findings and caveats: Newly diagnosed disease favored TRBV20-1 and TRBJ2-1 over persistent disease.

The data also belong to a second study, concerning T cells in Graves' hyperthyroidism and ophthalmopathy. This second study notes: The hyperthyroidism patients had all been newly diagnosed, and their disease duration was under 2 months. Their ages ranged from 18 to 65 years. A model of 13 V-J features distinguished ophthalmopathy from stable hyperthyroidism.

This clonotype originated in a woman in her thirties or forties with Graves disease. Here the sequenced sample was peripheral blood mononuclear cells (PBMCs), taken at new diagnosis, from a patient treated with antithyroid drugs. The rearrangement uses TRBV7-9 and TRBJ2-5, with a tentative D call TRBD1 (6 bases). The CDR3 DNA follows: TGTGCCAGCAGAATACAGGGTTCGGAGACCCAGTACTTC. Its translation is CASRIQGSETQYF.